This T cell receptor beta chain is from a study of blood T cell repertoires in COVID-19. Study context: Nucleic acid was either cDNA or gDNA, and it came from T cells, B-cell-depleted T cells, or PBMCs.

Data came from immunoSEQ multiplex PCR; TCRdb stores just in-frame clones and leaves some out. Of 70,000 to 95,000 clones listed, roughly nine tenths are singletons. Per germline, CDR1 SGHRS and CDR2 YFSETQ. The length of the CDR3 is 14 residues. After removal of 5 bases from V and 1 base from J, the junction contained 2 bases not matched to a gene. V gene TRBV5-1 combines with J gene TRBJ2-2; 7 bases agree with TRBD1. The sequencing input was peripheral blood. The receptor was isolated from a man aged 50 to 59 with COVID-19, enrolled during active disease. The CDR3 DNA sequence: TGCGCCAGCAGACAGGGGATGAACACCGGGGAGCTGTTTTTT. Its protein product is CASRQGMNTGELFF.